The rows below give T cell receptor beta chains drawn from one sample of a study of shared clonotypes between healthy human individuals. The table came from immunoSEQ multiplex PCR; TCRdb's copy has only in-frame clones and leaves some out. Of hundreds of thousands of clones listed, roughly 80% are singletons. The sequenced sample was PBMCs. Receptors were obtained from a woman aged 40 to 49 in good health. Some clones in this sample may be carry-over from other donors' samples. The CDR3 runs from the conserved cysteine through the conserved F or W. The D gene is left open where the match is weak. A clone size is listed for some rows: how often the clone was seen (once, few, many), or a class if it is expanded.

.	TRBV18	TRBJ2-7	.	CASSSGTGSFSYEQYF	TGTGCCAGCTCGTCCGGGACGGGGTCTTTCTCCTACGAGCAGTACTTC
.	TRBV19	TRBJ2-1	TRBD2	CASSGEGRRTNEQFF	TGTGCCAGTAGTGGGGAGGGGAGGAGGACCAATGAGCAGTTCTTC
.	TRBV5-6	TRBJ1-1	.	CASSLTANTEAFF	TGTGCCAGCAGCCTTACAGCGAACACTGAAGCTTTCTTT
.	TRBV10-3	TRBJ2-7	.	CAISETMGVLGEQYF	TGTGCCATCAGTGAGACAATGGGGGTTCTCGGCGAGCAGTACTTC
.	TRBV18	TRBJ1-6	.	CASSPNYNSPLHF	TGTGCCAGCTCACCGAATTATAATTCACCCCTCCACTTT
.	TRBV11-2	TRBJ2-1	.	CASSLDRRGGYNEQFF	TGTGCCAGCAGCTTAGATCGGAGGGGGGGCTACAATGAGCAGTTCTTC
.	TRBV27	TRBJ2-5	TRBD2	CASSWGTGSGEETQYF	TGTGCCAGCAGTTGGGGTACGGGTAGCGGGGAAGAGACCCAGTACTTC
.	TRBV14	TRBJ2-5	.	CASSQVRETQYF	TGTGCCAGCAGCCAAGTGCGTGAGACCCAGTACTTC
.	TRBV30	TRBJ2-2	.	CAWTTGAGTGELFF	TGTGCCTGGACTACTGGAGCTGGCACCGGGGAGCTGTTTTTT
.	TRBV15	TRBJ2-1	TRBD2	CATSRDWGTSDLEQFF	TGTGCCACCAGCAGAGATTGGGGGACTAGCGACCTTGAGCAGTTCTTC
.	TRBV11-2	TRBJ2-3	.	CASSSKSVGRFVTDTQYF	TGTGCCAGCAGCTCCAAGTCGGTCGGCAGATTTGTCACAGATACGCAGTATTTT
once	TRBV18	TRBJ2-5	TRBD2	CASSPPLAGVGETQYF	TGTGCCAGCTCACCACCTCTAGCGGGAGTCGGGGAGACCCAGTACTTC
.	TRBV2	TRBJ2-7	TRBD1	CASSPGQGDYEQYF	TGTGCCAGCAGTCCGGGACAGGGGGACTACGAGCAGTACTTC
.	TRBV7-2	TRBJ2-7	.	CASSLEGGPPYEQYF	TGTGCCAGCAGCTTAGAGGGGGGACCCCCCTACGAGCAGTACTTC
.	TRBV7-2	TRBJ1-4	.	CASSLGGRDNEKLFF	TGTGCCAGCAGCTTAGGTGGCAGAGATAATGAAAAACTGTTTTTT
.	TRBV6-1	TRBJ1-1	.	CASTRDTVGTEAFF	TGTGCCAGCACCCGGGACACGGTGGGGACTGAAGCTTTCTTT
few	TRBV9	TRBJ2-2	.	CASSVARSTGELFF	TGTGCCAGCAGCGTAGCCAGGTCTACCGGGGAGCTGTTTTTT
many	TRBV6-5	TRBJ1-2	TRBD1	CASSSIPGTGAGGYTF	TGTGCCAGCAGTTCCATCCCCGGGACAGGGGCGGGAGGCTACACCTTC
.	TRBV7-2	TRBJ2-3	.	CASSRVKGADTQYF	TGTGCCAGCAGCAGGGTCAAGGGGGCAGATACGCAGTATTTT
once	TRBV5-1	TRBJ2-1	.	CASSPGADEQFF	TGCGCCAGCAGCCCGGGGGCAGATGAGCAGTTCTTC
.	TRBV10-3	TRBJ1-5	.	CAISEDLSNQPQHF	TGTGCCATCAGTGAAGACTTGAGCAATCAGCCCCAGCATTTT
.	TRBV2	TRBJ2-1	.	CASKSVAQYNEQFF	TGTGCCAGCAAGTCGGTAGCGCAATACAATGAGCAGTTCTTC
.	TRBV29-1	TRBJ2-3	.	CSVEKDKGNTDTQYF	TGCAGCGTTGAGAAGGACAAGGGAAACACAGATACGCAGTATTTT
.	TRBV30	TRBJ2-1	TRBD2	CAYSRLAGIYNEQFF	TGTGCCTATAGCCGACTAGCGGGAATATACAATGAGCAGTTCTTC
.	TRBV5-5	TRBJ2-5	.	CASSLVQRQETQYF	TGTGCCAGCAGCTTGGTTCAACGCCAAGAGACCCAGTACTTC
.	TRBV5-1	TRBJ2-3	.	CASSLASSSTDTQYF	TGCGCCAGCAGCTTGGCCAGCAGTAGCACAGATACGCAGTATTTT
.	TRBV5-1	TRBJ1-1	.	CASGLAGMNTEAFF	TGCGCCAGCGGCCTTGCAGGGATGAACACTGAAGCTTTCTTT
.	TRBV11-2	TRBJ2-1	TRBD2	CASSTTGLGHNEQFF	TGTGCCAGCAGCACCACAGGACTAGGCCACAATGAGCAGTTCTTC
.	TRBV29-1	TRBJ2-3	TRBD2	CSVSPGLAATREYF	TGCAGCGTTTCCCCGGGACTAGCGGCGACGCGGGAGTATTTT
.	TRBV20-1	TRBJ1-2	.	CSANLYGYTF	TGCAGTGCAAATCTATATGGCTACACCTTC
.	TRBV9	TRBJ1-4	.	CASSSGLDEKLFF	TGTGCCAGCAGCTCAGGGTTGGACGAAAAACTGTTTTTT
few	TRBV27	TRBJ1-1	TRBD1	CASSQQGRTEAFF	TGTGCCAGCAGTCAACAGGGGAGGACTGAAGCTTTCTTT
.	TRBV6-5	TRBJ2-7	TRBD2	CASSLLAGGDEQYF	TGTGCCAGCAGTTTACTAGCGGGAGGCGATGAGCAGTACTTC
few	TRBV29-1	TRBJ2-2	.	CSGLLGLMNTGELFF	TGCAGCGGCTTATTGGGACTCATGAACACCGGGGAGCTGTTTTTT
.	TRBV19	TRBJ1-5	.	CASRTRRTPGVTQHF	TGTGCCAGTAGAACAAGACGGACCCCGGGGGTGACCCAGCATTTT
.	TRBV28	TRBJ2-7	.	CASSPSRPSYEQYF	TGTGCCAGCAGTCCCTCGCGACCTTCCTACGAGCAGTACTTC
.	TRBV10-1	TRBJ2-3	.	CASSDSGETDTQYF	TGCGCCAGCAGTGACTCCGGCGAGACAGATACGCAGTATTTT
few	TRBV7-8	TRBJ2-1	.	CASSLLDPGEQFF	TGTGCCAGCAGCTTACTGGACCCTGGTGAGCAGTTCTTC
once	TRBV7-9	TRBJ1-2	.	CASSKSPNYGYTF	TGTGCCAGCAGTAAATCACCTAACTATGGCTACACCTTC
.	TRBV2	TRBJ2-2	.	CASTPLRGIAGELFF	TGTGCCAGCACCCCCCTGAGGGGTATAGCCGGGGAGCTGTTTTTT
.	TRBV14	TRBJ2-7	TRBD2	CASSQDWGGTNEQYF	TGTGCCAGCAGCCAAGATTGGGGGGGAACCAACGAGCAGTACTTC
many	TRBV19	TRBJ1-3	.	CASSPISGNTIYF	TGTGCCAGTAGTCCGATCTCTGGAAACACCATATATTTT
.	TRBV9	TRBJ2-1	.	CASSVEGGYNEQFF	TGTGCCAGCAGCGTAGAAGGGGGGTACAATGAGCAGTTCTTC
.	TRBV28	TRBJ2-7	.	CASALFGGQYEQYF	TGTGCCAGCGCCTTGTTTGGAGGACAGTACGAGCAGTACTTC
.	TRBV7-2	TRBJ2-5	TRBD2	CASSVSGDGETQYF	TGTGCCAGCAGCGTTAGCGGGGACGGGGAGACCCAGTACTTC
.	TRBV28	TRBJ2-7	.	CASSLGGWTYEQYF	TGTGCCAGCAGTTTGGGGGGCTGGACCTACGAGCAGTACTTC
.	TRBV28	TRBJ2-2	TRBD1	CASRQGAGELFF	TGTGCCAGCAGACAGGGGGCCGGGGAGCTGTTTTTT
.	TRBV7-8	TRBJ2-5	.	CASSLDQRNQETQYF	TGTGCCAGCAGCTTAGATCAGCGGAACCAAGAGACCCAGTACTTC
.	TRBV28	TRBJ1-3	.	CASSLSGTRTGNTIYF	TGTGCCAGCAGTTTATCCGGGACAAGAACTGGAAACACCATATATTTT
few	TRBV7-9	TRBJ2-6	.	CASSYDRSGANVLTF	TGTGCCAGCAGCTACGACAGATCTGGGGCCAACGTCCTGACTTTC
.	TRBV6-4	TRBJ2-1	.	CASSPSGSNYNEQFF	TGTGCCAGCAGTCCCTCTGGCAGCAATTACAATGAGCAGTTCTTC
.	TRBV5-4	TRBJ1-2	.	CASSSGRGGSDGYTF	TGTGCCAGCAGCTCGGGGCGAGGGGGTTCTGATGGCTACACCTTC
.	TRBV27	TRBJ2-7	.	CASGSGSRTREQYF	TGTGCCAGCGGGAGTGGGTCCCGGACGAGGGAGCAGTACTTC
few	TRBV7-8	TRBJ1-2	.	CASSLGDTRGYTF	TGTGCCAGCAGCTTAGGGGACACTCGGGGCTACACCTTC
.	TRBV7-2	TRBJ2-2	.	CASSPMLAATGELFF	TGTGCCAGCAGCCCGATGTTAGCGGCTACCGGGGAGCTGTTTTTT